The following is a T cell receptor (beta chain) sequence with its context. V lost 3 bases and J 5 bases, leaving 7 bases between the germline ends. This CDR3 comprises 13 residues. Germline V gene lookup returns CDR1 KGHDR and CDR2 SFDVKD. This sample is part of a study of T-cell memory formation after mild COVID-19. TCRdb passed the 5' RACE reads through MiXCR, listing each CDR3 protein once. The table has fewer than 250,000 distinct CDR3 sequences, 10% to 13% seen once; the top ten hold approximately 2.8%. The chain couples TRBV24-1 to TRBJ1-5; a weak D match, TRBD1 (5 bases). Sequenced input: PBMCs or a T cell subset sorted from them (not recorded which). This clonotype originated in a man younger than 30 who had mild COVID-19 (a few samples of this study predate the infection). Cell type and time point are not known. The CDR3 coding sequence is TGTGCCACCAGTGATATAGGGGATCAGCCCCAGCATTTT. It yields the protein CATSDIGDQPQHF.